The source of this T cell receptor (beta chain) is a study of cytomegalovirus exposure and HLA in healthy donors. Primers included in the PCR were 60 Vbeta and 13 Jbeta primers. Generated by immunoSEQ multiplex PCR, the TCRdb table keeps only in-frame clones and is missing some. In the table there are about 82,000 clones, under 80% of which are singletons. Whereas donors were nominally healthy upon sampling, unrecorded immune exposures were probable. Study conclusions and caveats: Sequencing probably produced one cluster of sequence variants that were highly shared. A later analysis revealed that TCR association rates differed between HLA loci, peaking at DRB1 and bottoming out at HLA-C. While the bulk of TCR sequences proved rare, some public TCRs turned up in many donors.

The germline V and J ends were trimmed by 0 bases and 3 bases, with 8 bases remaining between them. This CDR3 is 14 amino acids long. Per the germline V gene, CDR1 is SGHRS and CDR2 is YFSETQ. As regards this clone: As yet, its antigen is unknown.

The receptor was derived from a man aged 40-49 years in good health and CMV-seropositive. The gene calls are TRBV5-1 and TRBJ2-3; D may be TRBD1 (6 bases). The sequenced sample was PBMCs. CDR3 coding DNA: TGCGCCAGCAGCTTGGGACAGGAGACAGATACGCAGTATTTT. As protein: CASSLGQETDTQYF.